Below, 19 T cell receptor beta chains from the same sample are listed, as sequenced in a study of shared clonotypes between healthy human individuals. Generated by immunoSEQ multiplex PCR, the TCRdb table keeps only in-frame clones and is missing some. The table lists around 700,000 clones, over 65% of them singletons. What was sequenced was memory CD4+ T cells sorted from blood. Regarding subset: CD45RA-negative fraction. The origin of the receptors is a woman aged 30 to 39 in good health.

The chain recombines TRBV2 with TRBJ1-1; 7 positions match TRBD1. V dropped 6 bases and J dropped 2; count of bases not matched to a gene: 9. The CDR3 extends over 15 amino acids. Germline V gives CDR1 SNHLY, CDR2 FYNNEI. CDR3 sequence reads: CASSRQTGLNTEAFF. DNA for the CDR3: TGTGCCAGCAGCCGTCAGACAGGGTTAAACACTGAAGCTTTCTTT.

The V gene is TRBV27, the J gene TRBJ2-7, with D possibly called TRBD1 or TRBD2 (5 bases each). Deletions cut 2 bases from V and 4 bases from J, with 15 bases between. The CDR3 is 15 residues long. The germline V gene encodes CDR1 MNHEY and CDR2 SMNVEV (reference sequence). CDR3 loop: CASSLVAGSPYEQYF. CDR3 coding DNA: TGTGCCAGCAGTTTAGTCGCAGGGAGTCCTTACGAGCAGTACTTC.

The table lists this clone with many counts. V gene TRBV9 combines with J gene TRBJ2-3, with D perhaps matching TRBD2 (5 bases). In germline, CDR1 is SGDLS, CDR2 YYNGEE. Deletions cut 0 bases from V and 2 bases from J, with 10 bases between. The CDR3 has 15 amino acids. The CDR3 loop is CASSVVERHTDTQYF. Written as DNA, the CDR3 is TGTGCCAGCAGCGTAGTGGAGCGGCACACAGATACGCAGTATTTT.

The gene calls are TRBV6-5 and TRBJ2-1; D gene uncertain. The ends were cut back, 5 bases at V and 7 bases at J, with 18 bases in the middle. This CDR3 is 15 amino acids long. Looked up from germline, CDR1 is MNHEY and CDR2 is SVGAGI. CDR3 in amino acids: CASSHTGLLYNEQFF. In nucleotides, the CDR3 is TGTGCCAGCAGTCATACGGGCCTTCTCTATAATGAGCAGTTCTTC.

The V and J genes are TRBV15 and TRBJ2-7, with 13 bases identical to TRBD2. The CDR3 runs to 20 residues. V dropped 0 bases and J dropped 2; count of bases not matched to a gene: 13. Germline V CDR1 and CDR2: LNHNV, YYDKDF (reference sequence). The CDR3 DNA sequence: TGTGCCACCAGCAGAGATTTACTGGGACTAGCGGGATCGTGGGCCTACGAGCAGTACTTC. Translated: CATSRDLLGLAGSWAYEQYF.

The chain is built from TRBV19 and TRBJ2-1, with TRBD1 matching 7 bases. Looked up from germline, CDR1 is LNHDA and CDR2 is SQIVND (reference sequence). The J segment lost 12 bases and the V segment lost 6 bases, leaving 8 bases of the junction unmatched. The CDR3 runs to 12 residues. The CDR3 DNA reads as TGTGCCAGTAGCCTCAACAGGGGAATGCAGTTCTTC. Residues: CASSLNRGMQFF.

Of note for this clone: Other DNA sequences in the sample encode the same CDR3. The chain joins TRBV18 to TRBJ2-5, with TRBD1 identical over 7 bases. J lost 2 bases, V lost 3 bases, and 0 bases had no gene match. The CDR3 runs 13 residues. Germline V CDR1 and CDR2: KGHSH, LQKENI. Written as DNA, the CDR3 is TGTGCCAGCTCACCGGGACAGCAAGAGACCCAGTACTTC. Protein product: CASSPGQQETQYF.

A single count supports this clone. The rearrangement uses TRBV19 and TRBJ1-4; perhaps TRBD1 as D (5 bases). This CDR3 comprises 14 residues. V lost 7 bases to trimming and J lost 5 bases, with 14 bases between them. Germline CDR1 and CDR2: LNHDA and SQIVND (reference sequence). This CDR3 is CASKRGSGNEKLFF. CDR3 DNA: TGTGCCAGTAAGCGGGGGTCGGGGAATGAAAAACTGTTTTTT.

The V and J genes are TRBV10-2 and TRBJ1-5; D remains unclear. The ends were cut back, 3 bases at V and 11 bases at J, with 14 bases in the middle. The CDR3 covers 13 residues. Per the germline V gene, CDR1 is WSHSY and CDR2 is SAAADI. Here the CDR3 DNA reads TGCGCCAGCAGTGAATTATCAGGTTTGGCCCAGCATTTT. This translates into CASSELSGLAQHF.

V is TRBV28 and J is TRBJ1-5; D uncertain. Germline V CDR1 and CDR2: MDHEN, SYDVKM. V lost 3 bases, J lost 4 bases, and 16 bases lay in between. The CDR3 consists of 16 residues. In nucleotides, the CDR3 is TGTGCCAGCAGTTTGCCGGTTCCCACCTCAAATCAGCCCCAGCATTTT. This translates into CASSLPVPTSNQPQHF.

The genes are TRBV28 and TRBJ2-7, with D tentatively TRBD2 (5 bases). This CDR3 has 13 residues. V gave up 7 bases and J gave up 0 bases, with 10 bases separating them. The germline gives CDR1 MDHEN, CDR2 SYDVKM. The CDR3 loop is CASNLGSSYEQYF. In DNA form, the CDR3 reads TGTGCCAGCAACCTAGGGAGCTCCTACGAGCAGTACTTC.

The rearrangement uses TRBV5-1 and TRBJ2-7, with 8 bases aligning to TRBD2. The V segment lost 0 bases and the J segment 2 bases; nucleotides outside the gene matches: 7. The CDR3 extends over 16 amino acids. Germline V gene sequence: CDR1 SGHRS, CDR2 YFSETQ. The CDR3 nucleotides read TGCGCCAGCAGCTTGGCCCTAGCGGGCCCAACCTACGAGCAGTACTTC. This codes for CASSLALAGPTYEQYF.

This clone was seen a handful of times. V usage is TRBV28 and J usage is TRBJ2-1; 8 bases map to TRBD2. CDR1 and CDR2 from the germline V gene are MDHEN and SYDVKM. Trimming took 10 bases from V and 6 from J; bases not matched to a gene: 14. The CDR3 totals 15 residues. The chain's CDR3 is CATHKSGTRGNEQFF. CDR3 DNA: TGTGCCACCCACAAGAGTGGGACTAGAGGCAATGAGCAGTTCTTC. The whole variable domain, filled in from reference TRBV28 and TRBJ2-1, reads DVKVTQSSRYLVKRTGEKVFLECVQDMDHENMFWYRQDPGLGLRLIYFSYDVKMKEKGDIPEGYSVSREKKERFSLILESASTNQTSMYLCATHKSGTRGNEQFFGPGTRLTVL.

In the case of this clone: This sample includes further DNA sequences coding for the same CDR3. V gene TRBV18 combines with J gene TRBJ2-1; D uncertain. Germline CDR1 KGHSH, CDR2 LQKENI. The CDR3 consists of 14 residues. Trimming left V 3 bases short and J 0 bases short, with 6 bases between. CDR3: CASSPPSSYNEQFF. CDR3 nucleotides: TGTGCCAGCTCACCGCCCAGCTCCTACAATGAGCAGTTCTTC.

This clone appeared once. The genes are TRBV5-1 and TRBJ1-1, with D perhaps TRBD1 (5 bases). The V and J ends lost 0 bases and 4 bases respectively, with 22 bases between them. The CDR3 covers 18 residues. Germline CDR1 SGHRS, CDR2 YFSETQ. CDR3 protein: CASSLVAGDSLSGTEAFF. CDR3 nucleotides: TGCGCCAGCAGCTTGGTCGCGGGGGATTCTCTTTCCGGCACTGAAGCTTTCTTT.

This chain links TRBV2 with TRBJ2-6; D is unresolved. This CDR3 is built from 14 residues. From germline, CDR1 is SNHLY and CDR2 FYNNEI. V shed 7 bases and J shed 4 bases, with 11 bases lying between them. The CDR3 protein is CASTSRAGANVLTF. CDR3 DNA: TGTGCCAGCACCTCTCGGGCCGGGGCCAACGTCCTGACTTTC.

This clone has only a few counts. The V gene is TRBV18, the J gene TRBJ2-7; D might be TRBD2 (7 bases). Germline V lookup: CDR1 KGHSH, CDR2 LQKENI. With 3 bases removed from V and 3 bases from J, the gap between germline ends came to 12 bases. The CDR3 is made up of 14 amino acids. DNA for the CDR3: TGTGCCAGCTCACCGGGGGGGCTCAACTACGAGCAGTACTTC. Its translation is CASSPGGLNYEQYF.

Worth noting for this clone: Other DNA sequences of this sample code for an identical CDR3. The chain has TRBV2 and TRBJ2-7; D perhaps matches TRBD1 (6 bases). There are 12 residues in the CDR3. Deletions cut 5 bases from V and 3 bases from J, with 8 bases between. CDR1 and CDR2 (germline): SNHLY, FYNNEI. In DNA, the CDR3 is TGTGCCAGCAGTCAACAGGGCTACGAGCAGTACTTC. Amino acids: CASSQQGYEQYF.

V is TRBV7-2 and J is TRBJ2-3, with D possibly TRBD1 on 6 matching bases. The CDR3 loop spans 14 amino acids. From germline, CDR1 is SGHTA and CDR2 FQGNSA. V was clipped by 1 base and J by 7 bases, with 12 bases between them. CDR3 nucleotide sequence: TGTGCCAGCAGCTTAGGGGGGCCCGTGCATACGCAGTATTTT. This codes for CASSLGGPVHTQYF.